This TCR beta chain was sequenced during a study of T cell responses to AZD1222 COVID-19 vaccine. This table comes from immunoSEQ multiplex PCR, and its TCRdb copy is limited to in-frame clones, with some not included. The sample records about 94,000 clones, more than 70% being singletons. The receptor comes from an adult in good health. Sequencing used peripheral blood, obtained on day 0 of AZD1222 vaccination.

CDR3 bases: TGTGCCACGGGGGGCTTGGGGGCCTACAATGAGCAGTTCTTC. Protein: CATGGLGAYNEQFF. The V and J genes are TRBV10-3 and TRBJ2-1; the D gene is possibly TRBD2 (7 bases). Per the germline V gene, CDR1 is ENHRY and CDR2 is SYGVKD. CDR3 size: 14 residues. The V gene lost 10 bases and the J gene lost 2 bases, with 15 bases spanning the gap.